A single sample gave rise to the 22 T cell receptor beta chains below, sequenced in a study of post-analysis software for immune sequencing data. Study-wide results and caveats: A few TRBV segments appeared more often in patients than in controls, and TRBV5-6, TRBV5-1 and TRBV20-1 were among these.

The antigens of these receptors remain unknown. Incorporated into the TCR beta cDNA libraries were unique molecular identifiers, which served to reduce PCR and sequencing biases. In TCRdb, the PCR reads were re-called with MiXCR into one record per CDR3 protein. The repertoire includes about 680,000 distinct CDR3 sequences, roughly three fifths of them detected once, and about 11% sits in the top ten. The specimen was blood. Source of these receptors: a girl aged 2 to 9 with multiple sclerosis.

This clonotype was seen only a few times. This rearrangement joins TRBV29-1 to TRBJ1-2, with 8 bases that match TRBD1. The CDR3 is 16 amino acids. CDR1 is SQVTM, CDR2 ANQGSEA, per germline. V lost 3 bases and J lost 3; bases outside the gene matches: 12. The CDR3 coding sequence is TGCAGCGTTGATTACCCAGGGGGCATCGGGGACTATGGCTACACCTTC. As protein: CSVDYPGGIGDYGYTF.

The chain combines TRBV20-1 with TRBJ2-4; a possible D gene is TRBD2 (5 bases). The end of the DNA is better explained by TRBJ2-7, so the J call may be wrong. The length of the CDR3 is 13 residues. Germline CDR1 is DFQATT and CDR2 is SNEGSKA (reference sequence). CDR3: CSAREGVVNEQYF. The CDR3 nucleotides read TGCAGTGCTAGAGAGGGAGTCGTCAACGAGCAGTACTTC.

The CDR3 reads CSVSGTSGMKGNSYEQYF. CDR3 DNA: TGCAGCGTCTCAGGGACTAGCGGGATGAAAGGCAACTCCTACGAGCAGTACTTC. The chain combines TRBV29-1 with TRBJ2-7; 13 bases agree with TRBD2. Looked up from germline, CDR1 is SQVTM and CDR2 is ANQGSEA. The CDR3 runs 18 residues. J lost 0 bases, V lost 6 bases, and 14 bases had no gene match.

This clonotype was picked up a small number of times. The CDR3 DNA is TGTGCCAGCAGTCTTCGTATCCCTTCCCGGAGGCTGGGTGGCGAGCAGTACTTC. This codes for CASSLRIPSRRLGGEQYF. The chain recombines TRBV6-1 with TRBJ2-7; the D gene is possibly TRBD2 (5 bases). V lost 5 bases, J lost 6 bases, and 29 bases lay in between. The CDR3 sequence is 18 residues long. The germline V gene has CDR1 MNHNS and CDR2 SASEGT.

This clonotype was detected once. The chain employs TRBV13 and TRBJ2-3, with unresolved D. Trimming took 1 base from V and 1 from J, leaving 12 bases between them. The CDR3 runs to 16 residues. In germline, CDR1 is PRHDT, CDR2 FYEKMQ (reference sequence). CDR3 sequence reads: CASSLVAFGGTDTQYF. The CDR3 nucleotides read TGTGCCAGCAGCTTAGTGGCCTTTGGGGGCACAGATACGCAGTATTTT.

V usage is TRBV13 and J usage is TRBJ1-2; D gene unclear. The CDR3 covers 12 residues. V was shortened by 5 bases and J by 4 bases, with 8 bases between the two germline ends. Germline assignment: CDR1 PRHDT and CDR2 FYEKMQ (reference sequence). CDR3 protein: CASSKVTYGYTF. In nucleotides, the CDR3 is TGTGCCAGCAGCAAGGTTACCTATGGCTACACCTTC.

This clonotype was seen once. The rearrangement joins TRBV6-6 to TRBJ2-1; 9 bases line up with TRBD2. CDR3 length equals 15 residues. Germline loops: CDR1 MNHNY, CDR2 SVGAGI (reference sequence). The J segment lost 8 bases and the V segment lost 0 bases, leaving 5 bases of the junction unmatched. CDR3 in amino acids: CASSYSRERGDEQFF. CDR3 nucleotide sequence: TGTGCCAGCAGTTACTCGCGGGAGCGGGGGGATGAGCAGTTCTTC.

The rearrangement joins TRBV6-5 to TRBJ1-6; D ambiguous. V lost 2 bases, J lost 5 bases, and 7 bases lay in between. Germline V lookup: CDR1 MNHEY, CDR2 SVGAGI. CDR3 size: 14 residues. As DNA, the CDR3 is TGTGCCAGCAGTTACAATATAAATAATTCACCCCTCCACTTT. It translates to CASSYNINNSPLHF.

The chain joins TRBV28 to TRBJ2-3; D gene ambiguous. Germline assignment: CDR1 MDHEN and CDR2 SYDVKM. Trimming shortened V by 10 bases and J by 3 bases, and 5 bases separated the two germline ends. The CDR3 totals 10 residues. The CDR3 loop is CATKTDTQYF. CDR3 nucleotide sequence: TGTGCCACGAAGACAGATACGCAGTATTTT. Based on the CDR3 plus reference TRBV28 and TRBJ2-3, the full variable domain is DVKVTQSSRYLVKRTGEKVFLECVQDMDHENMFWYRQDPGLGLRLIYFSYDVKMKEKGDIPEGYSVSREKKERFSLILESASTNQTSMYLCATKTDTQYFGPGTRLTVL.

This clonotype was found a few times. V usage is TRBV20-1 and J usage is TRBJ2-1, with D possibly TRBD2 on 5 matching bases. The CDR3 length is 10 residues. Germline assignment: CDR1 DFQATT and CDR2 SNEGSKA (reference sequence). Trimming pared 7 bases from V and 6 bases from J, leaving 7 bases between. Here the CDR3 DNA reads TGCAGTGGACTACTCAATGAGCAGTTCTTC. It encodes CSGLLNEQFF.

This clonotype has a handful of counts. The V gene is TRBV29-1, the J gene TRBJ2-7, with a possible D match to TRBD2 (6 bases). The germline CDR1 and CDR2 sequences are SQVTM and ANQGSEA. Trimming cost V 5 bases and J 1 base, with 12 bases left between them. This CDR3 comprises 13 residues. This CDR3 reads CSVITGTSYEQYF. DNA for the CDR3: TGCAGCGTTATCACCGGGACTTCCTACGAGCAGTACTTC.

The rearrangement links TRBV10-3 to TRBJ1-5; TRBD1 might be the D (5 bases). Germline-derived CDR1 and CDR2 are ENHRY and SYGVKD. V was cut by 3 bases and J by 1 base, with 16 bases left in between. This CDR3 region has 17 residues. This CDR3 reads CAISDSAGTTSNQPQHF. The CDR3 DNA is TGTGCCATCAGTGATTCCGCCGGGACTACAAGCAATCAGCCCCAGCATTTT.

The chain links TRBV12-3 or TRBV12-4 to TRBJ1-1; TRBD1 might be the D (6 bases). The CDR3 runs to 16 residues. Trimming removed 5 bases from V and 5 bases from J, with 21 bases in between. The CDR3 here is CASSRGGVVRGTEAFF. For the CDR3, the DNA is TGTGCCAGCAGTCGGGGGGGCGTTGTACGGGGGACTGAAGCTTTCTTT.

This chain uses TRBV11-3 with TRBJ2-5, with TRBD2 matching 14 bases. The CDR3 loop spans 18 amino acids. Losses at the gene ends were 4 bases for V and 1 base for J; bases not matched to a gene: 8. CDR1 is SGHNT and CDR2 is YENEEA in the germline V gene. In nucleotides, the CDR3 is TGTGCCAGCAGCTATGGACTAGCGGGGGGCGTCGTCCAAGAGACCCAGTACTTC. Residues: CASSYGLAGGVVQETQYF.

This clonotype was seen more than once but under ten times. The chain carries TRBV6-6 and TRBJ2-5; no clear D gene. Germline V gene lookup returns CDR1 MNHNY and CDR2 SVGAGI (reference sequence). Between the trimmed V and J ends, which lost 2 bases and 3 bases, there was a span of 13 bases. This CDR3 contains 15 residues. CDR3 bases: TGTGCCAGCAGTTACAAGGGTGTATTCGAAGAGACCCAGTACTTC. As protein: CASSYKGVFEETQYF.

The sample holds a few counts of this clonotype. The chain has TRBV20-1 and TRBJ1-4, with D perhaps matching TRBD1 (6 bases). Deletions cut 0 bases from V and 5 bases from J, with 13 bases between. The CDR3 sequence is 15 residues long. Germline CDR1 reads DFQATT; CDR2 reads SNEGSKA (reference sequence). The DNA of the CDR3 is TGCAGTGCTAGAGACCGACAGGTGACAAATGAAAAACTGTTTTTT. Translating it yields CSARDRQVTNEKLFF.

V gene TRBV6-5 combines with J gene TRBJ1-1; TRBD1 matches at 7 bases. The CDR3 loop spans 15 amino acids. V trimming: 7 bases; J trimming: 5 bases; junction bases outside the gene matches: 13. Germline CDR1 and CDR2: MNHEY and SVGAGI. The CDR3 loop is CASTEQRGPGTEAFF. CDR3 DNA: TGTGCCAGCACCGAGCAGAGGGGGCCCGGGACTGAAGCTTTCTTT.

The chain joins TRBV29-1 to TRBJ1-6; 7 positions match TRBD1. Germline-derived CDR1 and CDR2 are SQVTM and ANQGSEA. V gave up 8 bases and J gave up 8 bases; unmatched junction bases: 15. The CDR3 totals 15 residues. For the CDR3, the DNA is TGCAGCAGAAAAATCCGGACAGGCGACGATTCACCCCTCCACTTT. Translated, it gives CSRKIRTGDDSPLHF.

This clonotype was observed a few times. V and J are TRBV6-5 and TRBJ2-7; TRBD2 might be the D (6 bases). From germline, CDR1 is MNHEY and CDR2 SVGAGI. With 7 bases removed from V and 2 bases from J, the gap between germline ends came to 21 bases. The length of the CDR3 is 16 residues. This CDR3 is CASNARDFRGPYEQYF. The CDR3 nucleotides read TGTGCCAGCAACGCCCGGGACTTTAGGGGTCCCTACGAGCAGTACTTC.

The genes are TRBV7-2 and TRBJ2-3; D gene uncertain. The ends were cut back, 0 bases at V and 0 bases at J, with 7 bases in the middle. Germline CDR1 is SGHTA and CDR2 is FQGNSA. The CDR3 covers 15 residues. This CDR3 reads CASSLARPSTDTQYF. The CDR3 coding sequence is TGTGCCAGCAGCTTAGCGCGCCCCAGCACAGATACGCAGTATTTT. The complete variable domain, with remaining parts taken from reference TRBV7-2 and TRBJ2-3, reads GAGVSQSPSNKVTEKGKDVELRCDPISGHTALYWYRQSLGQGLEFLIYFQGNSAPDKSGLPSDRFSAERTGGSVSTLTIQRTQQEDSAVYLCASSLARPSTDTQYFGPGTRLTVL.

The rearrangement joins TRBV5-5 to TRBJ2-5, with D unclear. CDR3 length: 14 residues. Trimming took off 0 bases at V and 2 bases at J, with 8 bases between the two ends. Germline CDR1 and CDR2: SGHKS and YYEKEE (reference sequence). The CDR3 DNA follows: TGTGCCAGCAGCTTGGTGCCAGTACAAGAGACCCAGTACTTC. Its protein product is CASSLVPVQETQYF. The full variable domain, rest sourced from reference TRBV5-5 and TRBJ2-5, is DAGVTQSPTHLIKTRGQQVTLRCSPISGHKSVSWYQQVLGQGPQFIFQYYEKEERGRGNFPDRFSARQFPNYSSELNVNALLLGDSALYLCASSLVPVQETQYFGPGTRLLVL.

This sequence joins TRBV12-3 or TRBV12-4 and TRBJ2-1; D unresolved. The CDR3 is made up of 16 amino acids. The V gene lost 4 bases and the J gene lost 4 bases, with 17 bases spanning the gap. The CDR3 loop reads CASSSPKPQQYNEQFF. The CDR3, as DNA: TGTGCCAGCAGTTCTCCCAAACCCCAGCAGTACAATGAGCAGTTCTTC.